This T cell receptor (beta chain) was sequenced in a study of CD8 T cells in Susac syndrome. This clonotype was detected only a few times. After extraction with the RNeasy kit, roughly 0.45 to 1 ug of the RNA was reverse transcribed using random hexamers. A single record per CDR3 protein comes from TCRdb applying MiXCR to the immunoSEQ multiplex PCR reads. The data contain about 120,000 distinct CDR3 sequences, 92% of them singletons. Healthy donors matched for age and sex were used as controls. Purification of the CD8+ and CD4+ T cells relied on negative isolation, and TEMRA cells underwent FACS enrichment. The source material was CD4+ T cells from PBMCs. The sequence came from a human donor in good health.

CDR3 loop: CASSTASVHEQYF. The CDR3 DNA sequence: TGTGCCAGCAGCACCGCCTCAGTCCACGAGCAGTACTTC. This chain links TRBV7-2 with TRBJ2-7; D is uncertain. V was trimmed by 5 bases and J by 5 bases, leaving 13 bases between them. Germline CDR1 reads SGHTA; CDR2 reads FQGNSA. This CDR3 region has 13 residues.